This entry lists 11 T cell receptor beta chains sequenced from one sample in a study of CD8 T cells in ankylosing spondylitis. General study findings and limits: Apparently characteristic of ankylosing spondylitis blood was a TCR beta motif (roughly eight highly homologous variants).

Their antigen targets remain unknown. TCRdb itself ran the 5' RACE reads through MiXCR, one entry per CDR3 protein. The sample consists of approximately 150,000 distinct CDR3 sequences, roughly 18% of them appearing once. Source material: blood, either unsorted or a sorted T cell fraction (not recorded which). The receptors were gathered from a male donor with ankylosing spondylitis.

CDR3 protein: CASSVAGRQGENEQFF. Written as DNA, the CDR3 is TGTGCCAGCAGCGTAGCAGGCCGACAGGGGGAAAATGAGCAGTTCTTC. The chain uses TRBV9 and TRBJ2-1; 9 bases are a match to TRBD1. This CDR3 has 16 residues. CDR1 SGDLS and CDR2 YYNGEE come from the germline V gene. V was pared by 0 bases and J by 7 bases, with 8 bases of the junction left unmatched.

The CDR3 DNA reads TGTGCCAGCAGCCCGAGCGGCGGGACGGATACGCAGTATTTT. Its protein product is CASSPSGGTDTQYF. The genes are TRBV4-2 and TRBJ2-3; D may be TRBD2 (6 bases). CDR1 and CDR2 (germline): LGHNA, YNFKEQ. This CDR3 has 14 residues. The germline V and J ends were trimmed by 4 bases and 6 bases, with 14 bases remaining between them.

The chain joins TRBV19 to TRBJ2-7; 7 nucleotides line up with TRBD1. Germline loops: CDR1 LNHDA, CDR2 SQIVND (reference sequence). The CDR3 has 14 amino acids. Germline trimming cut 7 bases from V and 3 bases from J; bases unmatched to any gene: 9. The CDR3 is CASKVRDSNYEQYF. DNA for the CDR3: TGTGCCAGTAAAGTCCGGGACAGTAACTACGAGCAGTACTTC. Full variable domain (outside the CDR3, taken from reference TRBV19 and TRBJ2-7): DGGITQSPKYLFRKEGQNVTLSCEQNLNHDAMYWYRQDPGQGLRLIYYSQIVNDFQKGDIAEGYSVSREKKESFPLTVTSAQKNPTAFYLCASKVRDSNYEQYFGPGTRLTVT.

The V and J genes are TRBV4-3 and TRBJ2-2; TRBD2 is a possible D gene (6 bases). Deletions cut 0 bases from V and 7 bases from J, with 18 bases between. Germline CDR1 LGHNA, CDR2 YSLEER. The CDR3 spans 17 residues. This CDR3 reads CASSQENRKLAGGELFF. In DNA form, the CDR3 reads TGCGCCAGCAGCCAAGAAAATCGGAAACTAGCCGGCGGGGAGCTGTTTTTT.

This clonotype was counted between two and nine times. The CDR3 DNA reads as TGTGCCAGCAGGGATACTAGCGGGACCTCCTACGAGCAGTACTTC. This translates into CASRDTSGTSYEQYF. The chain couples TRBV28 to TRBJ2-7; TRBD2 agrees at 10 bases. Germline V lookup: CDR1 MDHEN, CDR2 SYDVKM. V lost 6 bases to trimming and J lost 0 bases; unmatched junction nucleotides: 5. This CDR3 is built from 15 residues. Together with reference TRBV28 and TRBJ2-7, the CDR3 gives the full variable domain: DVKVTQSSRYLVKRTGEKVFLECVQDMDHENMFWYRQDPGLGLRLIYFSYDVKMKEKGDIPEGYSVSREKKERFSLILESASTNQTSMYLCASRDTSGTSYEQYFGPGTRLTVT.

The chain has TRBV7-9 and TRBJ1-5; D is unclear. V lost 1 base, J lost 3 bases, and 4 bases lay in between. CDR1 is SEHNR, CDR2 FQNEAQ, per germline (reference sequence). This CDR3 is built from 13 residues. CDR3 sequence (DNA): TGTGCCAGCAGCTTAGGGTACAATCAGCCCCAGCATTTT. Translating it yields CASSLGYNQPQHF.

CDR3 loop: CASSLEATPTIYEQFF. In DNA form, the CDR3 reads TGTGCCAGCAGCTTAGAAGCAACTCCGACTATCTATGAGCAGTTCTTC. The V gene is TRBV7-6, the J gene TRBJ2-1, with a tentative D call TRBD2 (5 bases). The CDR3 extends over 16 amino acids. Looked up from germline, CDR1 is SGHVS and CDR2 is FNYEAQ. Trimming stripped 1 base from V and 8 bases from J, with 18 bases between.

This clonotype was recorded a few times. The rearrangement uses TRBV6-5 and TRBJ2-1, with no clear D. Trimming stripped 2 bases from V and 0 bases from J, with 8 bases between. The CDR3 extends over 15 amino acids. Germline CDR1 MNHEY, CDR2 SVGAGI. The CDR3 nucleotides are TGTGCCAGCAGTTACACTGGAAGCTCCTACAATGAGCAGTTCTTC. It codes for CASSYTGSSYNEQFF.

Details on this clonotype: A junction boundary mismatches the germline segment, possibly from a read error. This chain connects TRBV7-9 to TRBJ2-2, with TRBD2 matching 9 bases. This CDR3 has 15 residues. The germline CDR1 and CDR2 sequences are SEHNR and FQNEAQ (reference sequence). The DNA of the CDR3 is TGTGCCAGCAGCTTATCTAGCGGGAACACCGGGGAGCTGATTTTT. Protein: CASSLSSGNTGELIF.

The chain links TRBV7-9 to TRBJ1-4; the D gene is possibly TRBD1 (6 bases). CDR1 is SEHNR, CDR2 FQNEAQ, per germline (reference sequence). The CDR3 totals 14 residues. V lost 5 bases and J lost 4, with 11 bases in between. The CDR3 DNA sequence: TGTGCCAGCAGCCCGAGGACAGATAATGAAAAACTGTTTTTT. Its protein is CASSPRTDNEKLFF.

The V gene is TRBV5-1, the J gene TRBJ1-1; D call uncertain. Germline V gives CDR1 SGHRS, CDR2 YFSETQ. Trimming removed 7 bases from V and 5 bases from J, with 15 bases in between. This CDR3 contains 13 residues. CDR3 sequence (DNA): TGCGCCAGCGTTACCCCGGGTGGAACTGAAGCTTTCTTT. It yields the protein CASVTPGGTEAFF.